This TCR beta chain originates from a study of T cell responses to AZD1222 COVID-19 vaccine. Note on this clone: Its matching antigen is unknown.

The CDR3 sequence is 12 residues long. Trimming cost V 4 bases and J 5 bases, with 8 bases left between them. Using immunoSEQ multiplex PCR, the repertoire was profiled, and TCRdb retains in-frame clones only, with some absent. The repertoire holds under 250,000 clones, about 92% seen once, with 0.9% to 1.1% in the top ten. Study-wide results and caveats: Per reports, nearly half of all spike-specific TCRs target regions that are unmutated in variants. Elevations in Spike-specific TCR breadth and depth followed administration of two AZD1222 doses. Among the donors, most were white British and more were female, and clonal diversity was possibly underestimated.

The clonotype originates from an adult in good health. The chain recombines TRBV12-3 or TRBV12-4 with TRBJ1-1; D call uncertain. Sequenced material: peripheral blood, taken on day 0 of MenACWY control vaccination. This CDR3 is CASSYVGTEAFF. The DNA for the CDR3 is TGTGCCAGCAGTTATGTCGGGACTGAAGCTTTCTTT.